A selection of T cell receptor beta chains follows, all from one sample in a study of T cells in localized non-small cell lung cancer. The data were produced by immunoSEQ multiplex PCR, yet TCRdb's version contains in-frame clones alone and is incomplete. Here the sample spans fewer than 8,000 clones, approximately 95% being singletons. The input for sequencing was peripheral blood, taken before any cancer treatment. Receptors originate from a woman aged 35 to 70 with stage I lung adenocarcinoma. Both conserved end residues are part of each CDR3. Each record gives: J gene, V gene, D gene, clone size, CDR3 DNA, CDR3 protein. D genes are given only for firm matches. A row's size may be missing; if present it is once, few, many or a size class.

j_call: TRBJ2-3
v_call: TRBV6-5
d_call: NA
clone_size: NA
cdr3_nt: TGTGCCAGCAGTTACTCGTTCACAGGCCAGCAGGATACGCAGTATTTT
cdr3_aa: CASSYSFTGQQDTQYF

j_call: TRBJ2-1
v_call: TRBV7-9
d_call: NA
clone_size: NA
cdr3_nt: TGTGCCAGCAGCTGGCTCCGGGGGAGCTCCTACAATGAGCAGTTCTTC
cdr3_aa: CASSWLRGSSYNEQFF

j_call: TRBJ2-7
v_call: TRBV4-1
d_call: NA
clone_size: NA
cdr3_nt: TGCGCCAGCAGCCAAGGGCCACTGAGGCAGTATGGAGACGAGCAGTACTTC
cdr3_aa: CASSQGPLRQYGDEQYF

j_call: TRBJ2-5
v_call: TRBV28
d_call: NA
clone_size: NA
cdr3_nt: TGTGCCAGCGGGAACCAGATGGCGGAGACCCAGTACTTC
cdr3_aa: CASGNQMAETQYF

j_call: TRBJ2-7
v_call: TRBV6-5
d_call: NA
clone_size: once
cdr3_nt: TGTGCCAGCAGTTACTCCGGGGGCCCCTACGAGCAGTACTTC
cdr3_aa: CASSYSGGPYEQYF

j_call: TRBJ1-4
v_call: TRBV13
d_call: NA
clone_size: NA
cdr3_nt: TGTGCCAGCAGTACGGACGTCAATGAAAAACTGTTTTTT
cdr3_aa: CASSTDVNEKLFF

j_call: TRBJ2-2
v_call: TRBV5-8
d_call: TRBD2
clone_size: NA
cdr3_nt: TGTGCCAGCAGCCCGGGGAGGGCAGCGGGCACCGGGGAGCTGTTTTTT
cdr3_aa: CASSPGRAAGTGELFF

j_call: TRBJ2-5
v_call: TRBV5-6
d_call: TRBD1
clone_size: NA
cdr3_nt: TGTGCCAGCAGCTTTTGGACCCCGACAGGGGCTGAGACCCAGTACTTC
cdr3_aa: CASSFWTPTGAETQYF

j_call: TRBJ1-6
v_call: TRBV2
d_call: NA
clone_size: NA
cdr3_nt: TGTGCCAGCAGGGAGGGGGGGTCCTATAATTCACCCCTCCACTTT
cdr3_aa: CASREGGSYNSPLHF

j_call: TRBJ2-6
v_call: TRBV7-8
d_call: TRBD1
clone_size: NA
cdr3_nt: TGTGCCAGCAGCTCGGGACAGGGAACGCCTGGGGCCAACGTCCTGACTTTC
cdr3_aa: CASSSGQGTPGANVLTF

j_call: TRBJ1-4
v_call: TRBV6-5
d_call: TRBD1
clone_size: NA
cdr3_nt: TGTGCCAGCAGCAGTTCGGGACAGGGGAGGGAAAAACTGTTTTTT
cdr3_aa: CASSSSGQGREKLFF

j_call: TRBJ2-5
v_call: TRBV11-2
d_call: TRBD1
clone_size: NA
cdr3_nt: TGTGCCAGCAGCAAACGACAGGGCCAAGAGACCCAGTACTTC
cdr3_aa: CASSKRQGQETQYF

j_call: TRBJ2-1
v_call: TRBV11-3
d_call: NA
clone_size: NA
cdr3_nt: TGTGCCAGCAGCTTAGACAGGGTAAACAATGAGCAGTTCTTC
cdr3_aa: CASSLDRVNNEQFF

j_call: TRBJ1-3
v_call: TRBV4-1
d_call: NA
clone_size: NA
cdr3_nt: TGCGCCAGCAACCCAGGGTTCTCTGGAAACACCATATATTTT
cdr3_aa: CASNPGFSGNTIYF

j_call: TRBJ2-1
v_call: TRBV4-1
d_call: NA
clone_size: NA
cdr3_nt: TGCGCCAGCAGCCACCCCCGGGAGCCTATTTACAATGAGCAGTTCTTC
cdr3_aa: CASSHPREPIYNEQFF

j_call: TRBJ2-7
v_call: TRBV27
d_call: NA
clone_size: NA
cdr3_nt: TGTGCCAGCGGTCAGACAGGCCCCTACGAGCAGTACTTC
cdr3_aa: CASGQTGPYEQYF

j_call: TRBJ1-2
v_call: TRBV4-1
d_call: NA
clone_size: NA
cdr3_nt: TGCGCCAGCAGCCAAGTCCAGGGCGGACGGGGCTACACCTTC
cdr3_aa: CASSQVQGGRGYTF

j_call: TRBJ2-2
v_call: TRBV19
d_call: NA
clone_size: NA
cdr3_nt: TGTGCCAGTACGGGCCAGGTGGCAGCAATGAACACCGGGGAGCTGTTTTTT
cdr3_aa: CASTGQVAAMNTGELFF

j_call: TRBJ2-3
v_call: TRBV10-1
d_call: NA
clone_size: NA
cdr3_nt: TGCGCCAGCAGTGAGCGGGCTAGCACAGATACGCAGTATTTT
cdr3_aa: CASSERASTDTQYF

j_call: TRBJ2-3
v_call: TRBV19
d_call: TRBD2
clone_size: NA
cdr3_nt: TGTGCCAGTAGTGCCCTAGCGGGGGTCACAGATACGCAGTATTTT
cdr3_aa: CASSALAGVTDTQYF

j_call: TRBJ2-1
v_call: TRBV6-5
d_call: TRBD2
clone_size: NA
cdr3_nt: TGTGCCAGCAGTTACGGAACTAGCGGGGGGAATGAGCAGTTCTTC
cdr3_aa: CASSYGTSGGNEQFF

j_call: TRBJ2-5
v_call: TRBV19
d_call: NA
clone_size: NA
cdr3_nt: TGTGCCAGTAGTAAAACGGGGGTACAAGAGACCCAGTACTTC
cdr3_aa: CASSKTGVQETQYF